Described below is a single T cell receptor beta chain sequence and its context. Trimming took off 4 bases at V and 6 bases at J, with 10 bases between the two ends. The germline V gene has CDR1 KGHSH and CDR2 LQKENI. CDR3 size: 13 residues. The data were obtained in a study of shared clonotypes between healthy human individuals. An even split of each subset's genomic DNA across several immunoSEQ plates was performed. Clones were read by immunoSEQ multiplex PCR, and TCRdb kept only the in-frame ones, dropping some. Counted here are 400,000 to 500,000 clones, approximately 80% occurring once; the ten biggest clones make up over 10%.

This sequence joins TRBV18 and TRBJ1-5; D might be TRBD1 (6 bases). The TCR originated in a woman aged 35 to 49 in good health. Some clones in this sample may be carry-over from other donors' samples. Sequenced: PBMCs. CDR3 in amino acids: CASSLSRGQPQHF. CDR3 nucleotide sequence: TGTGCCAGCTCACTCTCCAGGGGTCAGCCCCAGCATTTT.